The clone carrying this T cell receptor beta chain was picked up a small number of times. Its antigen is currently unknown. Trimming shortened V by 5 bases and J by 5 bases, and 16 bases separated the two germline ends. CDR1 MNHEY and CDR2 SMNVEV come from the germline V gene (reference sequence). This CDR3 comprises 16 residues. Exclusion of patients followed from uncontrolled infection, other autoimmune disease, pregnancy or lactation. The data are from a study of T cells in Graves' hyperthyroidism and ophthalmopathy. Study summary: Once the initial diagnosis was made, peripheral blood was obtained before any treatment. Overall study findings and caveats: The blood repertoire included most of the expanded thyroid clonotypes above 0.001.

RNA transcripts served as the template for amplifying TCR beta CDR3 regions. In the first-round RT-PCR of the TCR CDR3, the HTBI primer set was used. TCRdb processed the multiplex PCR reads anew with MiXCR; each CDR3 protein has one entry. This table has around 300,000 distinct CDR3 sequences, roughly a fifth appearing once. V usage is TRBV27 and J usage is TRBJ1-6; D call uncertain. This sequence originates from a man aged 50 to 59 with Graves' ophthalmopathy. Sequences were obtained from blood. CDR3 nucleotide sequence: TGTGCCAGCAGTCAACCGACATGGCCCAATAATTCACCCCTCCACTTT. This translates into CASSQPTWPNNSPLHF.